This T cell receptor beta chain was obtained from a study of Ad26.COV2.S vaccination and SARS-CoV-2 variants (dated by TCRdb to the early 2020s). About the study as a whole: Vaccine-arm donors were drawn from COV1001, a multicentre, randomized, double-blind, placebo-controlled phase I-IIa trial of Ad26.COV2.S in healthy adults. Dosing of Ad26.COV2.S was intramuscular, at either 5x10^10 or 1x10^11 viral particles, delivered as one shot or as two shots spaced 56 days apart. Trial participants were randomized into five groups of five, in which low-dose or high-dose Ad26.COV2.S was given once or twice, or placebo was given on both occasions. TCRbeta repertoire sequencing served as the tool for gauging how specific and how broad the SARS-CoV-2-reactive T cell receptors were following Ad26.COV2.S vaccination. A total of roughly 32 samples were included in the TCR-sequenced set, comprising around 19 Ad26.COV2.S vaccine recipients, 5 placebo recipients and 8 SARS-CoV-2 convalescent individuals. Throughout the experiments and outcome assessment, investigators stayed blinded to trial group allocation. Study-wide conclusions, independent of this receptor: Comparing responses between vaccine doses or regimens was not something the study was powered to do. Substantial breadth of spike-specific CD8+ and CD4+ T cell responses was reported after vaccination. Non-spike TCR breadth was comparable between vaccine and placebo recipients, consistent with the vaccine containing only spike. The authors noted that the TCR breadth and depth analyses may have underestimated total T cell responses. Higher spike-specific TCR breadth was observed in Ad26.COV2.S recipients than in placebo recipients (P = 0.0014).

The immunoSEQ Assay was used to sequence TCRbeta CDR3 regions. After extraction, genomic DNA underwent amplification by bias-controlled multiplex PCR, followed by high-throughput sequencing. The original methods were these. Collapsing and filtering of sequences were performed to quantify the absolute abundance of each unique TCRbeta CDR3 region. T cell fraction was estimated by normalization of TCRbeta template counts to usable DNA, with usable DNA being measured through amplification of reference genes present in all nucleated cells. Repertoire TCRs were annotated as SARS-CoV-2-specific when V gene, CDR3 amino acid sequence and J gene were exactly matched to a known reactive TCR set. The reference SARS-CoV-2 TCR set was derived from MIRA and filtered for enrichment in COVID-19-positive ImmuneCODE repertoires, a step that removed public or cross-reactive TCRs. Based on the MIRA antigens, annotated TCRs were further analysed at the level of specific ORF or position within ORF. Breadth was defined as annotated unique rearrangements over total unique productive rearrangements; depth was the summed frequency of those rearrangements. TCR breadth was compared between groups using two-sided Wilcoxon rank-sum tests. Held by TCRdb, this immuneACCESS table contains in-frame sequences only and omits some clones. Under half of the omission traces to an unresolved V gene where checked; the cause of the rest is unknown. D and trimming were read from the DNA, whereas the V and J calls and clone size are those reported in that table. A total of hundreds of thousands of clones appear in this sample, around 86% of them only once. The top ten hold about 3.4% of the sample.

As concerns this clone: No cognate antigen has been identified for it. Per-base quality was not reported, and no clone a single base away is much larger than it.

The treatment or condition label, read with the paper, signifies: roughly 18 received Ad26.COV2.S at low or high dose, single or two shots; about 5 received placebo; per-sample allocation not given. Repertoires of vaccine and placebo recipients were sequenced from samples collected on day 63 after the first injection. Cohort 1b enrolled fewer than 30 adults aged 18-55 years at a single site in Boston, USA, between 29 July and 7 August 2020. As a vaccine, Ad26.COV2.S was a replication-incompetent adenovirus type 26 vector that expressed a prefusion-stabilized SARS-CoV-2 spike protein derived from the original Wuhan strain. The sequences come from peripheral blood, collected in a trial of Ad26.COV2.S vaccine versus placebo. The receptor's source is a person aged 18-60 years who received the Ad26.COV2.S COVID-19 vaccine or a placebo.

For the CDR3, the sequence is CASSRRGGRNTEAFF. The DNA is as follows: TGTGCCAGCAGCCGTAGGGGCGGACGGAACACTGAAGCTTTCTTT. The chain joins TRBV5-5 to TRBJ1-1; TRBD1 is a possible D gene, resting on 5 matching bases. Spanning cysteine to phenylalanine, the CDR3 consists of 15 amino acids. Just CDR3 DNA is preserved here, 45 bases in frame from base 1. CDR1 and CDR2, per the germline V gene (reference sequence), are SGHKS and YYEKEE. V drops 4 bases and J drops 1 base, leaving 14 bases in between.